A single sample is the source of the 18 T cell receptor beta chains below, sequenced in a study of T-cell memory formation after mild COVID-19. TCRdb ran MiXCR on the 5' RACE reads and lists one entry per CDR3 protein. The data hold approximately 270,000 distinct CDR3 sequences, with 15% to 20% observed a single time. Sequencing was carried out using PBMCs or a T cell subset sorted from them (not recorded which). The receptors originated from a man between 18 and 35 years old who had mild COVID-19 (a few samples of this study predate the infection). Cell type and time point are not known.

V and J are TRBV5-1 and TRBJ1-1, with unresolved D. V lost 0 bases and J lost 3, with 9 bases in between. This CDR3 has 14 residues. Germline V gives CDR1 SGHRS, CDR2 YFSETQ. The CDR3 DNA is TGCGCCAGCAGCTTGGAGGGTGGGTACACTGAAGCTTTCTTT. Translated, it gives CASSLEGGYTEAFF.

The chain employs TRBV11-1 and TRBJ1-1; D may be TRBD1 (5 bases). Germline CDR1 reads SGHAT; CDR2 reads FQDESV (reference sequence). The length of the CDR3 is 15 residues. The ends were cut back, 4 bases at V and 2 bases at J, with 14 bases in the middle. CDR3 protein: CASSSAGTTNTEAFF. CDR3 in DNA: TGTGCCAGCAGCTCGGCCGGGACGACCAACACTGAAGCTTTCTTT.

Only a few counts were recorded for this clonotype. V and J are TRBV18 and TRBJ2-5; D ambiguous. From germline, CDR1 is KGHSH and CDR2 LQKENI. Trimming removed 3 bases from V and 5 bases from J, with 10 bases in between. This CDR3 is built from 13 residues. CDR3 bases: TGTGCCAGCTCACCTCCCTCCGAGGAGACCCAGTACTTC. This encodes CASSPPSEETQYF.

The gene calls are TRBV4-1 and TRBJ2-3; D gene unclear. The V end lost 4 bases, the J end lost 0 bases, and 11 bases lay between the germline ends. The CDR3 is 15 amino acids. Per the germline V gene, CDR1 is MGHRA and CDR2 is YSYEKL. The CDR3 sequence is CASSPHGPSTDTQYF. CDR3 coding DNA: TGCGCCAGCAGCCCCCACGGGCCCAGCACAGATACGCAGTATTTT.

This clonotype was seen many times. V is TRBV12-3 or TRBV12-4 and J is TRBJ1-5; possible D gene TRBD1, 6 bases. The CDR3 length is 14 residues. The ends were cut back, 5 bases at V and 5 bases at J, with 13 bases in the middle. In DNA form, the CDR3 reads TGTGCCAGCAGTCCCCAGGGGACGGATCAGCCCCAGCATTTT. As protein: CASSPQGTDQPQHF.

The rearrangement joins TRBV3-1 to TRBJ2-4; 7 bases map to TRBD1. V shed 4 bases and J 8 bases; nucleotides not matched to a gene: 2. Germline loops: CDR1 LGHDT, CDR2 YNNKEL (reference sequence). The CDR3 spans 12 residues. In DNA form, the CDR3 reads TGTGCCAGCAGCCTAACAGGGGACATTCAGTACTTC. Translation gives CASSLTGDIQYF.

As DNA, the CDR3 is TGTGCCAGCAGCCCTGAGGGGGGCGCCGAATCCGGGGAGCTGTTTTTT. Translated: CASSPEGGAESGELFF. The chain joins TRBV5-4 to TRBJ2-2; perhaps D is TRBD1 or TRBD2 (6 bases each). The CDR3 contains 16 residues. V lost 4 bases and J lost 6, with 19 bases in between. Germline-derived CDR1 and CDR2 are SGHNT and YYREEE (reference sequence).

This clonotype showed up just once. The chain employs TRBV2 and TRBJ2-5; no firm D call. Germline CDR1 reads SNHLY; CDR2 reads FYNNEI. The CDR3 spans 12 residues. The ends were cut back, 3 bases at V and 6 bases at J, with 8 bases in the middle. The CDR3 DNA reads TGTGCCAGCAGTGAGGGTTTGCAGACCCAGTACTTC. Translating it yields CASSEGLQTQYF. Supplemented by reference TRBV2 and TRBJ2-5, the full variable domain reads EPEVTQTPSHQVTQMGQEVILRCVPISNHLYFYWYRQILGQKVEFLVSFYNNEISEKSEIFDDQFSVERPDGSNFTLKIRSTKLEDSAMYFCASSEGLQTQYFGPGTRLLVL.

This clonotype appeared many times. This chain links TRBV12-3 or TRBV12-4 with TRBJ2-1; 12 bases map to TRBD2. The CDR3 covers 19 residues. J was trimmed by 4 bases and V by 3 bases; bases with no gene match: 13. CDR3 protein: CASSLVTSGGRMGYNEQFF. The DNA for the CDR3 is TGTGCCAGCAGTTTGGTGACTAGCGGGGGCCGTATGGGGTACAATGAGCAGTTCTTC.

The V and J genes are TRBV4-3 and TRBJ1-2; tentatively, D is TRBD1 (6 bases). The V gene lost 4 bases and the J gene lost 0 bases, with 15 bases spanning the gap. The germline gives CDR1 LGHNA, CDR2 YSLEER. The CDR3 covers 16 residues. The DNA for the CDR3 is TGCGCCAGCAGCCCGCATGGGGACACCTCTAACTATGGCTACACCTTC. Residues: CASSPHGDTSNYGYTF.

There are a few counts of this clonotype. The chain is built from TRBV4-2 and TRBJ1-5; 8 bases align to TRBD1. The CDR3 runs to 16 residues. Germline trimming cut 0 bases from V and 2 bases from J; bases unmatched to any gene: 3. Germline V gene data show CDR1 as LGHNA and CDR2 as YNFKEQ. CDR3 DNA: TGTGCCAGCAGCCAAGAGACAGGGGATGGCAATCAGCCCCAGCATTTT. As protein: CASSQETGDGNQPQHF.

The sample holds a few counts of this clonotype. The V gene is TRBV7-8, the J gene TRBJ1-2; no definite D call. CDR3 length: 14 residues. V was cut by 1 base and J by 0 bases, with 6 bases left in between. The V gene's germline CDR1 is SGHVS and CDR2 FQNEAQ. The CDR3 DNA follows: TGTGCCAGCAGCTTAGGGTTTGCTAACTATGGCTACACCTTC. Encoded protein: CASSLGFANYGYTF.

This clonotype occurred a few times. V and J are TRBV5-1 and TRBJ1-2, with D uncertain. CDR1 is SGHRS and CDR2 is YFSETQ in the germline V gene. The CDR3 is 14 residues long. V was clipped by 4 bases and J by 2 bases, with 12 bases between them. CDR3 bases: TGCGCCAGCAGCCCGACGGCCATCAACTATGGCTACACCTTC. This gives the protein CASSPTAINYGYTF. Full variable domain (rest looked up from reference TRBV5-1 and TRBJ1-2): KAGVTQTPRYLIKTRGQQVTLSCSPISGHRSVSWYQQTPGQGLQFLFEYFSETQRNKGNFPGRFSGRQFSNSRSEMNVSTLELGDSALYLCASSPTAINYGYTFGSGTRLTVV.

This clonotype was seen more than once but under ten times. The chain has TRBV7-2 and TRBJ1-5, with 9 bases fitting TRBD1. CDR1 and CDR2 (germline): SGHTA, FQGNSA. The CDR3 extends over 14 amino acids. J gave up 7 bases and V 5 bases, and 6 bases lay outside the gene matches. The CDR3 reads CASSSDRGGQPQHF. DNA of the CDR3: TGTGCCAGCAGCAGTGACAGGGGGGGCCAGCCCCAGCATTTT.

This clonotype was counted only a few times. The rearrangement joins TRBV7-2 to TRBJ1-6; 7 positions match TRBD1. Germline V lookup: CDR1 SGHTA, CDR2 FQGNSA. The CDR3 consists of 12 residues. The ends lost 3 bases at V and 14 bases at J; junction bases unmatched: 4. The CDR3 sequence: CASSLAGTALHF. In DNA form, the CDR3 reads TGTGCCAGCAGCTTGGCCGGGACAGCCCTCCACTTT. The complete variable domain, with remaining parts taken from reference TRBV7-2 and TRBJ1-6, reads GAGVSQSPSNKVTEKGKDVELRCDPISGHTALYWYRQSLGQGLEFLIYFQGNSAPDKSGLPSDRFSAERTGGSVSTLTIQRTQQEDSAVYLCASSLAGTALHFGNGTRLTVT.

This clonotype has a handful of counts. J is TRBJ1-6 and V is TRBV25-1; maybe TRBD1 (5 bases). In germline, CDR1 is MGHDK, CDR2 SYGVNS. The CDR3 covers 14 residues. V dropped 10 bases and J dropped 7 bases, with 17 bases sitting between them. In nucleotides, the CDR3 is TGTGCCACCCTACATCTAGGGGTGAATTCACCCCTCCACTTT. Protein: CATLHLGVNSPLHF.

The gene calls are TRBV7-9 and TRBJ1-1; a possible D gene is TRBD1 (5 bases). The germline V gene has CDR1 SEHNR and CDR2 FQNEAQ (reference sequence). Trimming shortened V by 5 bases and J by 6 bases, and 10 bases separated the two germline ends. The length of the CDR3 is 12 residues. CDR3 in DNA: TGTGCCAGCAGCCAGGACACGTCTGAAGCTTTCTTT. It encodes CASSQDTSEAFF.

V gene TRBV7-2 combines with J gene TRBJ2-5, with a tentative D call TRBD2 (6 bases). The CDR3 has 15 amino acids. Germline assignment: CDR1 SGHTA and CDR2 FQGNSA. V lost 1 base to trimming and J lost 2 bases, with 11 bases between them. CDR3 residues: CASSLVAGRQETQYF. DNA for the CDR3: TGTGCCAGCAGCTTAGTTGCGGGGCGACAAGAGACCCAGTACTTC.